The present entry profiles one T cell receptor (beta chain) with its context. Its antigen has not been determined. Per-base qualities were not stored, and no clone one base away is much larger. This record comes from a study of blood T cell repertoires in COVID-19 (dated by TCRdb to between 2020 and 2021). A note on the overall study: Collaborator samples came from the United States, Italy and Spain and covered acute and convalescent phases of COVID-19. Where HLA class I and class II types were available, the types were taken from metadata supplied by the sample provider, not from assay-based typing. The repertoires were made available in a free public database intended to serve as a resource for research on the immune response to SARS-CoV-2. The material from the prospective study consisted of cDNA or gDNA derived from T cells, B-cell-depleted T cells, or PBMCs. A de-identified subject ID, COVID-19 status, age in years and sex were almost always included in the sample metadata. Subjects who had been exposed to COVID-19, were actively infected with it, or had recovered from it provided the deeply sampled blood TCRbeta repertoires that made up the dataset. The samples were drawn from two sources: the first 160 participants of the ongoing ImmuneRACE study, and 1,254 subjects contributed by 6 global collaborators.

The immunoSEQ Assay, a bias-controlled multiplex PCR, was used to amplify TCRbeta CDR3 regions from genomic DNA. For the original study's pipeline: Within the assay, amplification of reference gene primers was used to estimate how many nucleated cells each sample contained. Sequence reads were collapsed and filtered to measure the absolute abundance of every unique TCRbeta CDR3 rearrangement. For each sample, productive Simpson clonality was calculated as the square root of Simpson's diversity index over productive rearrangements. This is the immuneACCESS table as TCRdb keeps it, with only in-frame sequences that have V and J called. A part of the clones is gone; compared with another copy, unresolved V genes explain less than half, and the rest is unexplained. That table is the source of V, J and clone size, and D and trimming were worked out from the DNA. The sample table shows roughly 100,000 clones, and roughly 84% are seen once. Jointly, the top ten make up around 2% of the sample.

Unmatched junction bases come to 2, with V trimmed by 0 bases and J by 3 bases. Reading from cysteine to phenylalanine, the CDR3 counts 15 amino acids. Kept here is only the CDR3 DNA, which spans 45 bases and is read in frame from base 1. CDR1 MNHEY and CDR2 SVGAGI were looked up in the germline V gene. Each collaborating institution followed its own protocols to collect whole blood in K2EDTA tubes. For TCRbeta analysis, collaborators shipped samples in one of three forms: frozen whole blood, isolated PBMCs, or DNA extracted from either of those sample types. General findings and caveats noted by the study authors: How much clinical and demographic metadata was included differed by source and by participant, and the metadata was provided uncurated.

The source is a man aged 65 to 79 with active or convalescent COVID-19. The source material was peripheral blood. Rearrangement joined TRBV6-5 to TRBJ1-3; TRBD1 aligns with 7 central bases. In nucleotides, the sequence is TGTGCCAGCAGTTACTCGACAGGGAGTGGAAACACCATATATTTT. It codes for CASSYSTGSGNTIYF.